A single sample is the source of the 24 T cell receptor beta chains below, sequenced in a study of OX40 agonist ivuxolimab in advanced cancers. The assay was immunoSEQ multiplex PCR, and TCRdb's table has in-frame clones only and misses some. Here the sample spans approximately 58,000 clones, roughly 90% being singletons. The sequencing here drew on CD4+ or CD8+ T cells sorted from blood, taken in a trial of the OX40 agonist ivuxolimab. The origin of the receptors is an adult with an advanced solid tumor such as melanoma, head and neck, liver or kidney cancer.

The chain uses TRBV2 and TRBJ2-1; TRBD1 aligns across 8 bases. This CDR3 comprises 14 residues. The germline V gene has CDR1 SNHLY and CDR2 FYNNEI. The junction had 9 bases not matched to a gene; V was cut back by 10 bases and J by 4 bases. The CDR3 protein is CATEGQETYNEQFF. DNA for the CDR3: TGTGCCACCGAGGGACAGGAGACATACAATGAGCAGTTCTTC.

This clone is a singleton in its sample. The chain recombines TRBV4-3 with TRBJ1-1, with no clear D. This CDR3 is 16 amino acids long. Looked up from germline, CDR1 is LGHNA and CDR2 is YSLEER. Trimming took off 0 bases at V and 0 bases at J, with 11 bases between the two ends. The CDR3 region has the DNA TGCGCCAGCAGCCAAGAGAGCCCAATATTGAACACTGAAGCTTTCTTT. It yields the protein CASSQESPILNTEAFF.

The V gene is TRBV28, the J gene TRBJ2-1, with 12 bases identical to TRBD2. The CDR3 extends over 18 amino acids. V lost 3 bases to trimming and J lost 6 bases; unmatched junction nucleotides: 12. Germline-derived CDR1 and CDR2 are MDHEN and SYDVKM. For the CDR3, the DNA is TGTGCCAGCAGTTTCCCCTCTAGCGGGAGGGCCCTCGGCAATGAGCAGTTCTTC. This gives the protein CASSFPSSGRALGNEQFF.

The CDR3 sequence is CASSSGRDEQFF. CDR3 coding DNA: TGTGCCAGCAGTTCAGGTCGGGATGAGCAGTTCTTC. The chain uses TRBV13 and TRBJ2-1, with unresolved D. Looked up from germline, CDR1 is PRHDT and CDR2 is FYEKMQ (reference sequence). V was clipped by 6 bases and J by 8 bases, with 11 bases between them. This CDR3 is 12 amino acids long.

The V gene is TRBV18, the J gene TRBJ2-2; D gene ambiguous. With 0 bases removed from V and 4 bases from J, the gap between germline ends came to 6 bases. Per germline, CDR1 KGHSH and CDR2 LQKENI. The CDR3 contains 14 residues. The CDR3 reads CASSPPQVTGELFF. CDR3 DNA: TGTGCCAGCTCACCACCGCAAGTCACCGGGGAGCTGTTTTTT.

The chain joins TRBV14 to TRBJ2-7; no clear D gene. The CDR3 contains 15 residues. Germline V gene data show CDR1 as SGHDN and CDR2 as FVKESK. Trimming took 4 bases from V and 0 from J, leaving 13 bases between them. The CDR3 here is CASSPPAGSSYEQYF. The CDR3 DNA follows: TGTGCCAGCAGCCCTCCTGCAGGAAGCTCCTACGAGCAGTACTTC.

The J gene is TRBJ2-3, the V gene TRBV7-2; 9 positions agree with TRBD2. V was pared by 5 bases and J by 0 bases, with 9 bases of the junction left unmatched. Germline loops: CDR1 SGHTA, CDR2 FQGNSA. CDR3 length: 17 residues. In DNA, the CDR3 is TGTGCCAGCAGCATAGATAGCGGGAGAGGTAGCACAGATACGCAGTATTTT. Its translation: CASSIDSGRGSTDTQYF. The complete variable domain, with remaining parts taken from reference TRBV7-2 and TRBJ2-3, reads GAGVSQSPSNKVTEKGKDVELRCDPISGHTALYWYRQSLGQGLEFLIYFQGNSAPDKSGLPSDRFSAERTGGSVSTLTIQRTQQEDSAVYLCASSIDSGRGSTDTQYFGPGTRLTVL.

The CDR3, as DNA: TGTGCCAGCAGTTACCGGGGACCCTACGAGCAGTACTTC. This codes for CASSYRGPYEQYF. The chain joins TRBV6-6 to TRBJ2-7, with D perhaps matching TRBD1 or TRBD2 (5 bases each). V was trimmed by 2 bases and J by 2 bases, leaving 7 bases between them. This CDR3 region has 13 residues. Germline V lookup: CDR1 MNHNY, CDR2 SVGAGI (reference sequence).

The rearrangement uses TRBV29-1 and TRBJ2-2, with TRBD2 matching over 7 bases. The CDR3 spans 15 residues. V lost 4 bases to trimming and J lost 2 bases; unmatched junction nucleotides: 7. Germline assignment: CDR1 SQVTM and CDR2 ANQGSEA. DNA for the CDR3: TGCAGCGTTGGGAGGGAGGGGTTAAACACCGGGGAGCTGTTTTTT. Amino acids: CSVGREGLNTGELFF.

In regard to this clone: Sequence at one end of the junction differs from germline and may be a read error. The CDR3 DNA reads TGTGCCAGCAATTTACACTTATGGGGCAATGAGCAGTTCTTC. Its protein product is CASNLHLWGNEQFF. The chain couples TRBV28 to TRBJ2-1; D unclear. CDR3 length: 14 amino acids. CDR1 is MDHEN and CDR2 is SYDVKM in the germline V gene.

This sequence joins TRBV27 and TRBJ2-3; D gene unclear. Germline V gene lookup returns CDR1 MNHEY and CDR2 SMNVEV (reference sequence). The length of the CDR3 is 15 residues. V was pared by 5 bases and J by 2 bases, with 14 bases between. The CDR3 DNA reads as TGTGCCAGCAGTCCGACCCAGGCGGACACAGATACGCAGTATTTT. Encoded protein: CASSPTQADTDTQYF.

This chain uses TRBV5-5 with TRBJ1-1; D is possibly TRBD1 (6 bases). This CDR3 has 14 amino acids. CDR1 is SGHKS and CDR2 is YYEKEE in the germline V gene (reference sequence). V dropped 4 bases and J dropped 1 base, with 11 bases sitting between them. In DNA, the CDR3 is TGTGCCAGCAGCATCGACAGGACGAACACTGAAGCTTTCTTT. Amino acids: CASSIDRTNTEAFF.

The CDR3: CASSPLAGGDLYEQYF. The CDR3 bases are TGTGCCAGCAGCCCCTTAGCGGGAGGGGATCTCTACGAGCAGTACTTC. The chain carries TRBV7-8 and TRBJ2-7; 11 nucleotides agree with TRBD2. This CDR3 has 16 residues. The germline V gene encodes CDR1 SGHVS and CDR2 FQNEAQ. V shed 5 bases, J shed 3 bases, and the junction held 9 bases outside the gene matches.

V is TRBV7-6 and J is TRBJ1-1; 10 bases map to TRBD1. This CDR3 has 14 amino acids. Looked up from germline, CDR1 is SGHVS and CDR2 is FNYEAQ. V lost 1 base, J lost 5 bases, and 1 base stayed unmatched. Here the CDR3 reads CASSLGGQGTEAFF. DNA for the CDR3: TGTGCCAGCAGCTTAGGGGGACAGGGGACTGAAGCTTTCTTT.

This chain joins TRBV19 and TRBJ2-7; the D call may be TRBD1 or TRBD2 (6 bases each). The CDR3 runs to 14 residues. The V and J ends lost 11 bases and 2 bases respectively, with 19 bases between them. From germline, CDR1 is LNHDA and CDR2 SQIVND (reference sequence). CDR3 nucleotide sequence: TGTGCCGCAAGTTGGCCGGGGGCGACCTACGAGCAGTACTTC. Protein sequence: CAASWPGATYEQYF.

The chain combines TRBV11-3 with TRBJ1-2; 8 nucleotides align to TRBD1. Germline CDR1 reads SGHNT; CDR2 reads YENEEA. The trim removed 3 bases at V and 8 bases at J, leaving 8 bases unmatched. CDR3 length: 14 amino acids. CDR3 loop: CASSFSGGAGGYTF. The CDR3 DNA is TGTGCCAGCAGCTTCTCAGGGGGCGCGGGAGGCTACACCTTC.

The V and J genes are TRBV27 and TRBJ2-1, with a weak D call TRBD1 (5 bases). V was cut by 3 bases and J by 9 bases, with 9 bases left in between. Germline CDR1 and CDR2: MNHEY and SMNVEV (reference sequence). The CDR3 is 12 residues long. CDR3 sequence reads: CASSFLGAEQFF. The CDR3 DNA sequence: TGTGCCAGCAGTTTTCTAGGGGCTGAGCAGTTCTTC.

This sequence joins TRBV27 and TRBJ1-1; no clear D. The CDR3 covers 13 residues. Per the germline V gene, CDR1 is MNHEY and CDR2 is SMNVEV (reference sequence). With 2 bases removed from V and 2 bases from J, the gap between germline ends came to 6 bases. The chain's CDR3 is CASSLAGNTEAFF. CDR3 DNA: TGTGCCAGCAGTTTAGCCGGAAACACTGAAGCTTTCTTT.

J is TRBJ2-1 and V is TRBV5-4; 9 bases match TRBD2. The germline V gene has CDR1 SGHNT and CDR2 YYREEE (reference sequence). The CDR3 covers 15 residues. V was pared by 6 bases and J by 0 bases, with 4 bases of the junction left unmatched. Here the CDR3 DNA reads TGTGCCAGCACCCTAGCGGGGACCTCCTACAATGAGCAGTTCTTC. Translated, it gives CASTLAGTSYNEQFF.

The V and J genes are TRBV28 and TRBJ2-3; 8 bases are a match to TRBD2. Germline lookup yields CDR1 MDHEN and CDR2 SYDVKM. V gave up 6 bases and J gave up 3 bases; unmatched junction bases: 17. The CDR3 spans 18 residues. CDR3: CASSRLGGLSGRTDTQYF. The CDR3 nucleotides read TGTGCCAGCAGCCGATTGGGCGGCCTAAGCGGGAGAACAGATACGCAGTATTTT.

The CDR3 DNA reads TGCGCCAGCAGCCAAGAAAACAGGGCGAATGAGCAGTTCTTC. Protein sequence: CASSQENRANEQFF. V usage is TRBV4-1 and J usage is TRBJ2-1; D possibly corresponds to TRBD1 (6 bases). Germline assignment: CDR1 MGHRA and CDR2 YSYEKL. V was trimmed by 0 bases and J by 7 bases, leaving 10 bases between them. The CDR3 sequence is 14 residues long.

This chain joins TRBV5-1 and TRBJ2-7; 7 bases align to TRBD1. The germline V gene encodes CDR1 SGHRS and CDR2 YFSETQ. The CDR3 has 14 residues. Unmatched junction bases numbered 4, after V lost 0 bases and J lost 4 bases. The CDR3 loop reads CASSLGTGEYEQYF. The CDR3 DNA is TGCGCCAGCAGCTTGGGGACAGGAGAATACGAGCAGTACTTC.

The rearrangement uses TRBV28 and TRBJ1-4; D might be TRBD1 (6 bases). The CDR3 sequence is 20 residues long. Per the germline V gene, CDR1 is MDHEN and CDR2 is SYDVKM. The V end was cut by 10 bases, the J end by 0 bases, with 30 bases between. CDR3 nucleotides: TGTGCCATCGGTGGGGGCCGTTCCCGGTCTCTCCCGTCAACTAATGAAAAACTGTTTTTT. Translating gives CAIGGGRSRSLPSTNEKLFF.

The gene calls are TRBV2 and TRBJ2-7, with TRBD1 matching over 7 bases. The germline gives CDR1 SNHLY, CDR2 FYNNEI. This CDR3 comprises 14 residues. J lost 2 bases, V lost 6 bases, and 7 bases had no gene match. In DNA form, the CDR3 reads TGTGCCAGCAGCAAAGGGGGCGGAACCTACGAGCAGTACTTC. Translated: CASSKGGGTYEQYF.